This TCR beta chain was profiled in a study of CD8+ T cells in alopecia areata. Across the study: Administration of oral tofacitinib to treated patients was at 5 to 10 mg twice daily. Study-wide findings and caveats: Treatment with tofacitinib significantly lowered scalp clonality and reduced expanded CD8+ clones among the top 100.

After isolation, RNA underwent reverse transcription to generate cDNA as the sequencing template. Generated by immunoSEQ multiplex PCR, the TCRdb table keeps only in-frame clones and is missing some. The sample lists some 80,000 clones; around 66% were seen once. Germline-derived CDR1 and CDR2 are SGHVS and FNYEAQ. This CDR3 region has 12 residues. Trimming cost V 5 bases and J 4 bases, with 9 bases left between them. As for treatment: oral pan-JAK inhibitor, 5-10 mg twice daily. A word on this clone: Its antigen is not identified.

The specimen was CD8+ T cells sorted from blood, collected at week 24, from a patient treated with tofacitinib. The clonotype originates from a human donor with alopecia areata. The chain recombines TRBV7-6 with TRBJ2-7; D assignment may be TRBD1 or TRBD2 (5 bases each). The CDR3 coding sequence is TGTGCCAGCAGCCTAGGGGAGTACGAGCAGTACTTC. The encoded protein is CASSLGEYEQYF. Filled out from reference TRBV7-6 and TRBJ2-7, the complete variable domain reads GAGVSQSPRYKVTKRGQDVALRCDPISGHVSLYWYRQALGQGPEFLTYFNYEAQQDKSGLPNDRFSAERPEGSISTLTIQRTEQRDSAMYRCASSLGEYEQYFGPGTRLTVT.